This T cell receptor (beta chain) was documented in a study of CD8 T cells in ankylosing spondylitis. MiXCR was run by TCRdb on the 5' RACE reads, yielding one entry per CDR3 protein. This sample has under 200,000 distinct CDR3 sequences, with roughly 10% found just once. Trimming removed 4 bases from V and 4 bases from J, with 17 bases in between. This CDR3 region has 16 residues. CDR1 is LGHDT and CDR2 is YNNKEL in the germline V gene (reference sequence). Sample: blood, either unsorted or a sorted T cell fraction (not recorded which). The source is a male donor with ankylosing spondylitis or in good health (not recorded which). The rearrangement uses TRBV3-1 and TRBJ2-1, with D possibly being TRBD1 (6 bases). CDR3 sequence (DNA): TGTGCCAGCAGCCGTCTGAGGGGGTCGGAATACAATGAGCAGTTCTTC. It yields the protein CASSRLRGSEYNEQFF.